The 30 T cell receptor beta chains given below trace back to one sample, sequenced in a study of T cells in localized non-small cell lung cancer (TCRdb year 2020). Library creation used the immunoSEQ multiplex PCR assay. TCRdb obtained this table from immuneACCESS and retained in-frame rearrangements with V and J assigned. These tables miss some clones; where compared with another copy, unresolved V genes account for less than half of the shortfall, and the remainder is unexplained. This sample holds roughly 3,000 clones; approximately 25% were observed only once. The ten largest clones add up to 5% to 6.5% of the sample. The material was lung tumor tissue, obtained before any cancer treatment. These receptors originate from a female donor aged 60 or older with stage I lung adenocarcinoma.

The genes are TRBV5-1 and TRBJ2-1, with 8 bases fitting TRBD1. Germline V gives CDR1 SGHRS, CDR2 YFSETQ. The CDR3 contains 15 residues. The J segment lost 0 bases and the V segment lost 4 bases, leaving 3 bases of the junction unmatched. CDR3 residues: CASSGQGSSYNEQFF. The CDR3 region has the DNA TGCGCCAGCAGCGGACAGGGTAGCTCCTACAATGAGCAGTTCTTC.

This clone was counted only a few times. The chain uses TRBV6-8 and TRBJ1-5; TRBD1 aligns across 7 bases. The CDR3 extends over 16 amino acids. Germline V gives CDR1 MNHGY, CDR2 SAAAGT. The V gene end was trimmed by 0 bases and the J gene end by 1 base; junction bases not matched to a gene: 3. The CDR3 DNA sequence: TGTGCCAGCAGTTACTCGACAGGGATGAGCAATCAGCCCCAGCATTTT. Encoded protein: CASSYSTGMSNQPQHF.

By proportion, this clone is medium-sized (0.01 to 0.1%). The chain combines TRBV6-8 with TRBJ1-1, with 7 bases lining up with TRBD1. Per the germline V gene, CDR1 is MNHGY and CDR2 is SAAAGT. This CDR3 comprises 13 residues. With V trimmed by 5 bases and J by 2 bases, 2 bases remained unmatched. The CDR3 here is CASSDRENTEAFF. The CDR3 DNA sequence: TGTGCCAGCAGTGACAGGGAAAACACTGAAGCTTTCTTT.

In this sample, this clone turned up a few times. The chain carries TRBV6-8 and TRBJ1-1; D uncertain. Germline V lookup: CDR1 MNHGY, CDR2 SAAAGT. The germline V and J ends were trimmed by 5 bases and 5 bases, with 9 bases remaining between them. The CDR3 length is 12 residues. CDR3 loop: CASSGRVTEAFF. The CDR3 DNA reads TGTGCCAGCAGTGGAAGGGTGACTGAAGCTTTCTTT.

The chain links TRBV5-1 to TRBJ2-3; D might be TRBD2 (7 bases). The CDR3 is 15 residues long. Trimming shortened V by 4 bases and J by 4 bases, and 16 bases separated the two germline ends. The V gene's germline CDR1 is SGHRS and CDR2 YFSETQ. The CDR3 loop reads CASSPRGTTADTQYF. For the CDR3, the DNA is TGCGCCAGCAGCCCGAGGGGGACTACGGCAGATACGCAGTATTTT. Using reference TRBV5-1 and TRBJ2-3 for the parts outside the CDR3, the full variable domain is KAGVTQTPRYLIKTRGQQVTLSCSPISGHRSVSWYQQTPGQGLQFLFEYFSETQRNKGNFPGRFSGRQFSNSRSEMNVSTLELGDSALYLCASSPRGTTADTQYFGPGTRLTVL.

This clone rates as medium-sized. The chain couples TRBV11-3 to TRBJ2-7, with D perhaps TRBD1 or TRBD2 (5 bases each). Trimming removed 3 bases from V and 9 bases from J, with 18 bases in between. Per germline, CDR1 SGHNT and CDR2 YENEEA. This CDR3 comprises 14 residues. CDR3 in DNA: TGTGCCAGCAGCTTCTCCGGGACGGACGCCCGGCAGTACTTC. This encodes CASSFSGTDARQYF.

V usage is TRBV18 and J usage is TRBJ1-3; D gene uncertain. Per germline, CDR1 KGHSH and CDR2 LQKENI. The CDR3 is 13 amino acids. Trimming shortened V by 4 bases and J by 2 bases, and 6 bases separated the two germline ends. The CDR3 sequence: CASSRETGNTIYF. CDR3 sequence (DNA): TGTGCCAGCTCACGGGAGACTGGAAACACCATATATTTT.

This clone is medium-sized within its sample. V usage is TRBV11-3 and J usage is TRBJ2-1, with 10 positions matching TRBD2. The CDR3 is made up of 15 amino acids. Per germline, CDR1 SGHNT and CDR2 YENEEA. Unmatched junction bases numbered 9, after V lost 6 bases and J lost 7 bases. This CDR3 reads CASRALAGDDNEQFF. In nucleotides, the CDR3 is TGTGCCAGCAGAGCCCTAGCGGGGGATGATAATGAGCAGTTCTTC.

By share of the sample, this clone is medium-sized. The rearrangement links TRBV1 to TRBJ2-1; TRBD2, as called in the table, went unchecked against the DNA. TRBV1 is flagged as a pseudogene. The CDR3 extends over 17 amino acids. The CDR3 sequence is CASSQGIAGVIDNEQFF. CDR3 nucleotide sequence: TGCGCCAGCAGCCAGGGCATAGCGGGAGTTATCGACAATGAGCAGTTCTTC.

The rearrangement links TRBV29-1 to TRBJ2-7; D is possibly TRBD1 (6 bases). CDR1 SQVTM and CDR2 ANQGSEA come from the germline V gene. The CDR3 has 12 amino acids. V gave up 4 bases and J gave up 6 bases, with 13 bases separating them. This chain's CDR3 is CSVGNRDGEQYF. CDR3 nucleotides: TGCAGCGTTGGAAACAGGGATGGCGAGCAGTACTTC.

This chain connects TRBV4-1 to TRBJ1-2; D remains ambiguous. The CDR3 is made up of 16 amino acids. V gave up 3 bases and J gave up 4 bases, with 18 bases separating them. From germline, CDR1 is MGHRA and CDR2 YSYEKL. The CDR3: CASSQEDRAFLYGYTF. CDR3 DNA sequence: TGCGCCAGCAGCCAGGAAGACCGGGCCTTCCTCTATGGCTACACCTTC.

By proportion, this clone is medium-sized. J is TRBJ2-7 and V is TRBV11-3; TRBD1 matches at 9 bases. This CDR3 region has 16 residues. After removal of 0 bases from V and 0 bases from J, the junction contained 3 bases not matched to a gene. Germline loops: CDR1 SGHNT, CDR2 YENEEA. The CDR3 here is CASSLEKTGGSYEQYF. The CDR3 nucleotides read TGTGCCAGCAGCTTAGAGAAGACAGGGGGCTCCTACGAGCAGTACTTC.

The table lists this clone with a few counts. This chain links TRBV18 with TRBJ2-4; D assignment may be TRBD1 or TRBD2 (5 bases each). This CDR3 is built from 15 residues. Per germline, CDR1 KGHSH and CDR2 LQKENI. V gave up 3 bases and J gave up 0 bases, with 9 bases separating them. The CDR3 DNA sequence: TGTGCCAGCTCACCTCGGGACGGAGCCAAAAACATTCAGTACTTC. This gives the protein CASSPRDGAKNIQYF. The variable domain in full, completed from reference TRBV18 and TRBJ2-4, reads NAGVMQNPRHLVRRRGQEARLRCSPMKGHSHVYWYRQLPEEGLKFMVYLQKENIIDESGMPKERFSAEFPKEGPSILRIQQVVRGDSAAYFCASSPRDGAKNIQYFGAGTRLSVL.

This clone was recorded a few times. The chain joins TRBV11-3 to TRBJ1-6; D perhaps matches TRBD1 (5 bases). V was pared by 3 bases and J by 9 bases, with 15 bases between. CDR1 is SGHNT and CDR2 is YENEEA in the germline V gene. The CDR3 sequence is 15 residues long. For the CDR3, the DNA is TGTGCCAGCAGCTTGGATGGGGGTAGTGGTTCACCCCTCCACTTT. Translation gives CASSLDGGSGSPLHF.

On this clone: One junction end disagrees with the germline gene, perhaps due to a read error. The chain links TRBV19 to TRBJ2-4; D may be TRBD2 (5 bases). The CDR3 runs 15 residues. The V gene's germline CDR1 is LNHDA and CDR2 SQIVND (reference sequence). This chain's CDR3 is CASSLESGTGDIQYF. CDR3 coding DNA: TGTGCCAGTAGTCTAGAGAGTGGTACCGGGGACATTCAGTACTTC.

This rearrangement joins TRBV11-3 to TRBJ2-7, with a tentative D call TRBD2 (5 bases). Germline V lookup: CDR1 SGHNT, CDR2 YENEEA. This CDR3 has 14 residues. The V end was cut by 4 bases, the J end by 2 bases, with 12 bases between. CDR3 amino acids: CASSSGVGAYEQYF. DNA for the CDR3: TGTGCCAGCAGCTCCGGGGTCGGGGCCTACGAGCAGTACTTC.

V and J are TRBV6-8 and TRBJ1-2; TRBD1 matches 10 bases. The CDR3 consists of 15 residues. The V gene's germline CDR1 is MNHGY and CDR2 SAAAGT. J was trimmed by 4 bases and V by 6 bases; bases with no gene match: 8. The chain's CDR3 is CASSLTGQGVYGYTF. The CDR3, as DNA: TGTGCCAGCAGCCTCACCGGACAGGGGGTCTATGGCTACACCTTC.

This clone has just a few counts. The chain has TRBV11-3 and TRBJ1-1, with D perhaps TRBD1 (5 bases). Germline V gene data show CDR1 as SGHNT and CDR2 as YENEEA. The CDR3 consists of 16 residues. V lost 3 bases, J lost 1 base, and 15 bases lay in between. The CDR3 nucleotides are TGTGCCAGCAGCTTGTTGATCGGGGGAGGGAACACTGAAGCTTTCTTT. Protein product: CASSLLIGGGNTEAFF.

This clone is large by share. This rearrangement joins TRBV9 to TRBJ2-1; 7 positions match TRBD2. V was pared by 0 bases and J by 0 bases, with 3 bases of the junction left unmatched. CDR1 is SGDLS and CDR2 is YYNGEE in the germline V gene. The CDR3 is made up of 16 amino acids. CDR3 residues: CASSVEAGLSYNEQFF. DNA of the CDR3: TGTGCCAGCAGCGTAGAAGCGGGGCTCTCCTACAATGAGCAGTTCTTC.

This clone showed up just a few times. The chain is built from TRBV6-8 and TRBJ1-2, with 9 nucleotides matching TRBD1. Germline-derived CDR1 and CDR2 are MNHGY and SAAAGT. The CDR3 contains 13 residues. Trimming cost V 6 bases and J 6 bases; bases outside gene matches: 5. CDR3 residues: CASRRGQGDGYTF. Written as DNA, the CDR3 is TGTGCCAGCAGACGGGGACAGGGTGATGGCTACACCTTC.

This clone was counted a few times. CDR3 in DNA: TGTGCCAGCTCACCTCCCAGCCCCACTGGAAACACCATATATTTT. Encoded protein: CASSPPSPTGNTIYF. This chain joins TRBV18 and TRBJ1-3; D is undetermined. The CDR3 runs 15 residues. Trimming pared 3 bases from V and 2 bases from J, leaving 11 bases between. Germline CDR1 KGHSH, CDR2 LQKENI.

The V and J genes are TRBV18 and TRBJ1-3, with 8 bases fitting TRBD1. This CDR3 spans 15 amino acids. V trimming: 3 bases; J trimming: 4 bases; junction bases outside the gene matches: 5. Germline V gene sequence: CDR1 KGHSH, CDR2 LQKENI. The CDR3 sequence: CASSPTTGEGNTIYF. CDR3 bases: TGTGCCAGCTCACCCACGACAGGGGAGGGAAACACCATATATTTT.

This clone turned up a few times. CDR3 in amino acids: CASSIARTGNTEAFF. The CDR3 nucleotides are TGTGCCAGTAGTATAGCGAGAACAGGGAACACTGAAGCTTTCTTT. The chain uses TRBV19 and TRBJ1-1; a possible D gene is TRBD1 (5 bases). The CDR3 extends over 15 amino acids. V was shortened by 1 base and J by 1 base, with 10 bases between the two germline ends. Germline CDR1 reads LNHDA; CDR2 reads SQIVND (reference sequence).

This clone was recorded a few times. The rearrangement joins TRBV11-3 to TRBJ2-2; 9 bases match TRBD2. With V trimmed by 3 bases and J by 0 bases, 11 bases remained unmatched. Per the germline V gene, CDR1 is SGHNT and CDR2 is YENEEA. The CDR3 is 19 amino acids. CDR3 nucleotide sequence: TGTGCCAGCAGCTTGCTTGAGGATGGCGGGAGGGCGAACACCGGGGAGCTGTTTTTT. It specifies CASSLLEDGGRANTGELFF.

V gene TRBV6-8 combines with J gene TRBJ2-7, with 11 positions matching TRBD1. The CDR3 is 14 residues long. Germline V gene sequence: CDR1 MNHGY, CDR2 SAAAGT. The trim removed 8 bases at V and 4 bases at J, leaving 7 bases unmatched. This CDR3 is CASRAGQGAYEQYF. The CDR3 nucleotides are TGTGCCAGCCGGGCTGGACAGGGGGCATACGAGCAGTACTTC.

The sample holds one count of this clone. The chain carries TRBV19 and TRBJ2-1; either TRBD1 or TRBD2 may fit D (5 bases each). Per the germline V gene, CDR1 is LNHDA and CDR2 is SQIVND (reference sequence). Trimming cost V 2 bases and J 6 bases, with 8 bases left between them. This CDR3 is built from 13 residues. CDR3 sequence: CASSIQGVNEQFF. DNA of the CDR3: TGTGCCAGTAGTATACAGGGAGTCAATGAGCAGTTCTTC. The whole variable domain, filled in from reference TRBV19 and TRBJ2-1, reads DGGITQSPKYLFRKEGQNVTLSCEQNLNHDAMYWYRQDPGQGLRLIYYSQIVNDFQKGDIAEGYSVSREKKESFPLTVTSAQKNPTAFYLCASSIQGVNEQFFGPGTRLTVL.

This clone came up a few times. The chain joins TRBV11-3 to TRBJ2-7; no definite D call. V shed 0 bases and J shed 2 bases, with 8 bases lying between them. The CDR3 length is 14 residues. CDR1 and CDR2 from the germline V gene are SGHNT and YENEEA. The CDR3 is CASSLDRQAYEQYF. Here the CDR3 DNA reads TGTGCCAGCAGCTTAGATCGGCAGGCCTACGAGCAGTACTTC.

The V and J genes are TRBV23-1 and TRBJ1-2, with unresolved D. TRBV23-1 is marked as an open reading frame, function uncertain. This CDR3 is 13 amino acids long. V was shortened by 6 bases and J by 7 bases, with 15 bases between the two germline ends. CDR3 residues: CASSVRRVSGYTF. In nucleotides, the CDR3 is TGCGCCAGCAGCGTTCGGAGGGTGTCTGGCTACACCTTC.

The rearrangement uses TRBV18 and TRBJ2-3; D possibly corresponds to TRBD1 (5 bases). The ends were cut back, 1 base at V and 1 base at J, with 18 bases in the middle. There are 18 residues in the CDR3. CDR1 is KGHSH and CDR2 is LQKENI in the germline V gene. CDR3 DNA: TGTGCCAGCTCACCACGGTCGATCCCAGGGTCGCGCACAGATACGCAGTATTTT. Translated: CASSPRSIPGSRTDTQYF.

In its sample, this clone was seen a few times. This sequence joins TRBV4-1 and TRBJ2-1; D may be TRBD2 (6 bases). V lost 0 bases to trimming and J lost 10 bases, with 13 bases between them. Germline V CDR1 and CDR2: MGHRA, YSYEKL. The CDR3 is 14 residues long. In nucleotides, the CDR3 is TGCGCCAGCAGCCAAGATTCCGGGAGAGAAGAGCAGTTCTTC. Translating it yields CASSQDSGREEQFF.